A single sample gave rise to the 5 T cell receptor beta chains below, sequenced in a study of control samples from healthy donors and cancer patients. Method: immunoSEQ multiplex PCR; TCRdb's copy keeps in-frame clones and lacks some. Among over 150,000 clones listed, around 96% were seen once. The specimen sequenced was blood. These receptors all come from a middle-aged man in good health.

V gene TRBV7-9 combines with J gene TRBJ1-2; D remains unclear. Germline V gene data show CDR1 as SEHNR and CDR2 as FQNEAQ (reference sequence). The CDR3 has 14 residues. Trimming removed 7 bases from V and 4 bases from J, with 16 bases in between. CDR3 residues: CASTPRTEFYGYTF. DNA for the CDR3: TGTGCCAGCACCCCTCGGACCGAATTCTATGGCTACACCTTC. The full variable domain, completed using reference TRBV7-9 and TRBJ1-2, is DTGVSQNPRHKITKRGQNVTFRCDPISEHNRLYWYRQTLGQGPEFLTYFQNEAQLEKSRLLSDRFSAERPKGSFSTLEIQRTEQGDSAMYLCASTPRTEFYGYTFGSGTRLTVV.

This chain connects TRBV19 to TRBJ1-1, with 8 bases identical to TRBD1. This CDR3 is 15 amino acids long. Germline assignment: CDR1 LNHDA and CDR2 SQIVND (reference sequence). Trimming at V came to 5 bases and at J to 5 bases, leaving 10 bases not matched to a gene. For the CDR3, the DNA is TGTGCCAGTAGTCTTCGAACGCAGGGGGCGACTGAAGCTTTCTTT. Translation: CASSLRTQGATEAFF.

As DNA, the CDR3 is TGTGCCAGCAGCCAGACTAGCGGGGGTGGAGAGCAGTTCTTC. Encoded protein: CASSQTSGGGEQFF. The V gene is TRBV13, the J gene TRBJ2-1, with TRBD2 matching over 12 bases. Germline CDR1 reads PRHDT; CDR2 reads FYEKMQ (reference sequence). The CDR3 consists of 14 residues. With 5 bases clipped from V and 10 bases from J, the junction kept 6 bases outside the gene matches.

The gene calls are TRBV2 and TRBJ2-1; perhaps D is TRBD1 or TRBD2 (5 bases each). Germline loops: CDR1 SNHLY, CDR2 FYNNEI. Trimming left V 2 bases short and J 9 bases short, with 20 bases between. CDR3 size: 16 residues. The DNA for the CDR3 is TGTGCCAGCAGTGAATCACGGGGATCTTATCAGGGTGAGCAGTTCTTC. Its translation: CASSESRGSYQGEQFF.

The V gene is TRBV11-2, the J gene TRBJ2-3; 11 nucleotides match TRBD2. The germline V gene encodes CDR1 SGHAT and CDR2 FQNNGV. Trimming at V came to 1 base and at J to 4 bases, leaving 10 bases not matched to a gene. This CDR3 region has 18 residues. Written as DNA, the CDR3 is TGTGCCAGCAGCTTAGTTGCACTAGCGGGGGCCGTGGCAGATACGCAGTATTTT. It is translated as CASSLVALAGAVADTQYF.